This T cell receptor beta chain emerged from a study of graft-versus-host responses after intestinal transplantation. Study details: Those transplanted obtained multivisceral, liver-intestinal, or isolated intestinal grafts. The study gave all recipients anti-thymocyte globulin induction, then tacrolimus and steroids for three to four years.

With respect to this clone: Its antigen remains unknown.

Assay used: immunoSEQ multiplex PCR; TCRdb lists only in-frame clones, some missing. In the table there are 90,000 to 120,000 clones, over 75% of which are singletons. This CDR3 contains 13 residues. Trimming shortened V by 6 bases and J by 1 base, and 8 bases separated the two germline ends. Germline CDR1 reads MNHNS; CDR2 reads SASEGT. This receptor was identified in a human donor who received an intestinal transplant. Sequencing used unstimulated CD4+ T cells sorted from spleen or lymph node cells, obtained before intestinal transplant. This rearrangement joins TRBV6-1 to TRBJ2-3; D gene ambiguous. CDR3 nucleotide sequence: TGTGCCAGCAGGGCAGGCCGCACAGATACGCAGTATTTT. Amino acids: CASRAGRTDTQYF.